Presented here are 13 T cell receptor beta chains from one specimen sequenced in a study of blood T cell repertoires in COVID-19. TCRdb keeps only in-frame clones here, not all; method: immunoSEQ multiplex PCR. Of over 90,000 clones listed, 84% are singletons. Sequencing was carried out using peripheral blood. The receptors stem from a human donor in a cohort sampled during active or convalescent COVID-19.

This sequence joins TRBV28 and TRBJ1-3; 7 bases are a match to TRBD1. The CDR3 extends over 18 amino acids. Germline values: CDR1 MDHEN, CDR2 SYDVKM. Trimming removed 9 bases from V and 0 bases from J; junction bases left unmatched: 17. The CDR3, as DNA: TGTGCCAGTATCGCCGGGACAGACGACCGCCCCTCTGGAAACACCATATATTTT. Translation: CASIAGTDDRPSGNTIYF. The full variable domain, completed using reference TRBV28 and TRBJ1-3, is DVKVTQSSRYLVKRTGEKVFLECVQDMDHENMFWYRQDPGLGLRLIYFSYDVKMKEKGDIPEGYSVSREKKERFSLILESASTNQTSMYLCASIAGTDDRPSGNTIYFGEGSWLTVV.

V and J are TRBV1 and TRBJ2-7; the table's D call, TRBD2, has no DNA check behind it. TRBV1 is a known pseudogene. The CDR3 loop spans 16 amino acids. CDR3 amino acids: CTSSPDLIRDSYEQYF. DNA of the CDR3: TGCACCAGCAGCCCGGACCTAATCCGGGACTCCTACGAGCAGTACTTC.

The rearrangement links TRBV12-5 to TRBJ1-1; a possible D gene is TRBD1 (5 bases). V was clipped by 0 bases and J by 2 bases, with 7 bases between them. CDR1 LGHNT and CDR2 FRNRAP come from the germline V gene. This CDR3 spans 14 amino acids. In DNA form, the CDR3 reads TGTGCTAGTGGTTTGGTAAGGGGCAACACTGAAGCTTTCTTT. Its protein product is CASGLVRGNTEAFF.

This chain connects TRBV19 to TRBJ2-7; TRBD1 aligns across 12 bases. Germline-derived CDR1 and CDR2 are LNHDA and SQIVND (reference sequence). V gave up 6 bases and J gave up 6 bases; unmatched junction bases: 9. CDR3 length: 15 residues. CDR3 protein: CASSPGDRGLAEQYF. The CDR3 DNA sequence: TGTGCCAGTAGCCCCGGGGACAGGGGGCTGGCCGAGCAGTACTTC.

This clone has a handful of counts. The CDR3 nucleotides read TGCGCCAGCAGTGGACAGGGCTACGAGCAGTACTTC. This sequence encodes CASSGQGYEQYF. The rearrangement uses TRBV10-2 and TRBJ2-7; 7 nucleotides match TRBD1. The CDR3 extends over 12 amino acids. Per germline, CDR1 WSHSY and CDR2 SAAADI. Unmatched junction bases numbered 0, after V lost 4 bases and J lost 3 bases.

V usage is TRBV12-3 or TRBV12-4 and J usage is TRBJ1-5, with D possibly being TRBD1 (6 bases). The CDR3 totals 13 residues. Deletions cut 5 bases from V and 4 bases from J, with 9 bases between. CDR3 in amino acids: CASSTGWNQPQHF. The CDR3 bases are TGTGCCAGCAGTACAGGGTGGAATCAGCCCCAGCATTTT.

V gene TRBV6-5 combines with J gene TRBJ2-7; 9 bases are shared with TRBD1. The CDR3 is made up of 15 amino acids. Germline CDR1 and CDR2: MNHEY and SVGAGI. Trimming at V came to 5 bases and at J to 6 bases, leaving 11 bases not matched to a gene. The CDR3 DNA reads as TGTGCCAGCAGTACCCGGACAGGGGCAAGGGGCGAGCAGTACTTC. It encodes CASSTRTGARGEQYF.

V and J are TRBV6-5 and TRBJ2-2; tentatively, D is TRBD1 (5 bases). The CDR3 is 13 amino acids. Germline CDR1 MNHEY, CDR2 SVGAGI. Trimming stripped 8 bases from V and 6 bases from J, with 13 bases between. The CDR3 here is CASSGNRAGELFF. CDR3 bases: TGTGCCAGCTCAGGGAATCGGGCCGGGGAGCTGTTTTTT.

The CDR3 reads CASSRGGGISTDTQYF. CDR3 nucleotide sequence: TGTGCCAGCAGCCGGGGAGGAGGAATAAGCACAGATACGCAGTATTTT. The rearrangement joins TRBV5-4 to TRBJ2-3; TRBD2 is a possible D gene (6 bases). V was trimmed by 4 bases and J by 0 bases, leaving 15 bases between them. CDR1 and CDR2 from the germline V gene are SGHNT and YYREEE (reference sequence). This CDR3 spans 16 amino acids.

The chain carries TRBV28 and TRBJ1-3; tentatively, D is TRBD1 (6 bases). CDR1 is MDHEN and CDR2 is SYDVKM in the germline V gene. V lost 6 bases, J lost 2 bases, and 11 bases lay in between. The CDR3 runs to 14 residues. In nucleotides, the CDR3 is TGTGCCAGCAGGACCCCAGGGGCTGGAAACACCATATATTTT. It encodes CASRTPGAGNTIYF.

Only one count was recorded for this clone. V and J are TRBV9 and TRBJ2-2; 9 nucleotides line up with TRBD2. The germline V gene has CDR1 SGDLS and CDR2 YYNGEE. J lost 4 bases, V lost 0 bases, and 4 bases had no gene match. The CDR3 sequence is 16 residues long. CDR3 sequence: CASSVALAGPTGELFF. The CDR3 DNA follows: TGTGCCAGCAGCGTAGCTCTAGCGGGGCCCACCGGGGAGCTGTTTTTT.

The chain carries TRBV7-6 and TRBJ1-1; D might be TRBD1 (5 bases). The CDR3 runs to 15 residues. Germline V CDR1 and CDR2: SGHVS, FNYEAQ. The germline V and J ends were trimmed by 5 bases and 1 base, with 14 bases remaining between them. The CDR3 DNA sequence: TGTGCCAGCAGCGAAGGGGTGCGGCCGAACACTGAAGCTTTCTTT. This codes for CASSEGVRPNTEAFF.

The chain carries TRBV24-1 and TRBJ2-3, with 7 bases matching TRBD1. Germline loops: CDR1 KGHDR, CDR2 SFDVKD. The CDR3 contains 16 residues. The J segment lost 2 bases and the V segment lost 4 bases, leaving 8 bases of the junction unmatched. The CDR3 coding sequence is TGTGCCACCAGTGAACCCCGACAGGGTTTCACAGATACGCAGTATTTT. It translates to CATSEPRQGFTDTQYF.